The 18 T cell receptor beta chains below all came from one sample that was sequenced in a study of T cell responses to AZD1222 COVID-19 vaccine. The repertoire was sequenced with immunoSEQ multiplex PCR; TCRdb's copy has only in-frame clones and lacks some. Of tens of thousands of clones listed, about 91% are singletons. Sample: peripheral blood, taken on day 0 of AZD1222 vaccination. These TCRs come from an adult in good health.

The chain combines TRBV9 with TRBJ2-1; possible D gene TRBD2, 5 bases. Germline V CDR1 and CDR2: SGDLS, YYNGEE. The CDR3 spans 14 residues. V gave up 3 bases and J gave up 3 bases, with 10 bases separating them. The CDR3 nucleotides are TGTGCCAGCAGCGACGAGGGAATCTACAATGAGCAGTTCTTC. It codes for CASSDEGIYNEQFF.

The chain couples TRBV14 to TRBJ2-7; D remains ambiguous. This CDR3 is 13 amino acids long. CDR1 is SGHDN and CDR2 is FVKESK in the germline V gene. Trimming removed 0 bases from V and 4 bases from J, with 7 bases in between. As DNA, the CDR3 is TGTGCCAGCAGCCAAGAATTAGGGTACGAGCAGTACTTC. Translation: CASSQELGYEQYF.

This chain links TRBV5-8 with TRBJ2-1; 10 bases line up with TRBD1. This CDR3 is built from 15 residues. Germline assignment: CDR1 SGHTS and CDR2 YDEGEE. The V gene end was trimmed by 0 bases and the J gene end by 12 bases; junction bases not matched to a gene: 9. The CDR3 loop reads CASSLGGQGTSGQFF. CDR3 bases: TGTGCCAGCAGCTTGGGGGGACAGGGGACGTCGGGGCAGTTCTTC.

To note about this clone: Other DNA sequences within the sample encode an identical CDR3. The gene calls are TRBV27 and TRBJ1-6; D is undetermined. The CDR3 spans 14 residues. Trimming shortened V by 7 bases and J by 0 bases, and 7 bases separated the two germline ends. In germline, CDR1 is MNHEY, CDR2 SMNVEV (reference sequence). The CDR3, as DNA: TGTGCCAGCAAATTGAGCTCCTATAATTCACCCCTCCACTTT. Translating gives CASKLSSYNSPLHF.

This chain connects TRBV29-1 to TRBJ1-2, with D hard to call. The CDR3 is 12 amino acids. The germline gives CDR1 SQVTM, CDR2 ANQGSEA. The V end lost 4 bases, the J end lost 2 bases, and 8 bases lay between the germline ends. The CDR3 reads CSVVWENYGYTF. In nucleotides, the CDR3 is TGCAGCGTTGTTTGGGAAAACTATGGCTACACCTTC.

The chain has TRBV2 and TRBJ2-2; D gene unclear. Germline CDR1 and CDR2: SNHLY and FYNNEI. The CDR3 runs to 14 residues. V lost 2 bases, J lost 2 bases, and 6 bases lay in between. The CDR3 nucleotides are TGTGCCAGCAGTGAACCCACCAACACCGGGGAGCTGTTTTTT. It translates to CASSEPTNTGELFF.

This chain joins TRBV12-3 or TRBV12-4 and TRBJ2-7; D perhaps matches TRBD1 (5 bases). Trimming cost V 6 bases and J 9 bases, with 15 bases left between them. The CDR3 length is 12 residues. The DNA of the CDR3 is TGTGCCAGCAGGTACCAGGGATTAGGGCAGTACTTC. Protein: CASRYQGLGQYF.

The chain employs TRBV5-4 and TRBJ1-2; the D gene is possibly TRBD1 (6 bases). Trimming left V 3 bases short and J 8 bases short, with 17 bases between. The V gene's germline CDR1 is SGHNT and CDR2 YYREEE (reference sequence). The CDR3 covers 14 residues. The CDR3: CASSSLQGGRGYTF. The CDR3 nucleotides read TGTGCCAGCAGCTCCCTACAGGGAGGACGCGGCTACACCTTC. Filled out from reference TRBV5-4 and TRBJ1-2, the complete variable domain reads ETGVTQSPTHLIKTRGQQVTLRCSSQSGHNTVSWYQQALGQGPQFIFQYYREEENGRGNFPPRFSGLQFPNYSSELNVNALELDDSALYLCASSSLQGGRGYTFGSGTRLTVV.

The V gene is TRBV21-1, the J gene TRBJ2-4; the table's D call of TRBD1 was not tested on the DNA. TRBV21-1 counts as a pseudogene. CDR3 length: 17 amino acids. As DNA, the CDR3 is TGTGCCAGCAGCATCGGCAGGGGGCGAATGGCCAAAAACATTCAGTACTTC. Protein: CASSIGRGRMAKNIQYF.

The CDR3 sequence is CASSPQQGPYGYTF. CDR3 nucleotide sequence: TGTGCCAGCAGCCCACAACAGGGGCCATATGGCTACACCTTC. The chain uses TRBV4-2 and TRBJ1-2; 7 nucleotides line up with TRBD1. The CDR3 runs to 14 residues. Germline V gives CDR1 LGHNA, CDR2 YNFKEQ. Losses at the gene ends were 4 bases for V and 5 bases for J; bases not matched to a gene: 7.

This chain links TRBV6-2 or TRBV6-3 with TRBJ2-3, with 11 bases lining up with TRBD2. Germline V gives CDR1 MNHEY, CDR2 SVGEGT. V shed 2 bases and J 5 bases; nucleotides not matched to a gene: 9. This CDR3 has 17 residues. CDR3 sequence reads: CASSYRIAGGGGDTQYF. CDR3 DNA sequence: TGTGCCAGCAGTTACCGGATAGCGGGAGGGGGAGGAGATACGCAGTATTTT.

The chain recombines TRBV3-1 (or the pseudogene TRBV3-2) with TRBJ2-7, with 11 bases identical to TRBD1. The CDR3 spans 17 residues. V lost 4 bases to trimming and J lost 0 bases; unmatched junction nucleotides: 8. The germline V gene has CDR1 LGHDT and CDR2 YNNKEL (reference sequence). The CDR3: CASSPNPGQGVSYEQYF. Written as DNA, the CDR3 is TGTGCCAGCAGCCCTAACCCGGGACAGGGGGTCTCCTACGAGCAGTACTTC.

The chain combines TRBV27 with TRBJ2-7, with D possibly TRBD2 on 5 matching bases. Per germline, CDR1 MNHEY and CDR2 SMNVEV (reference sequence). V was cut by 3 bases and J by 5 bases, with 11 bases left in between. The CDR3 loop spans 13 amino acids. Written as DNA, the CDR3 is TGTGCCAGCAGTTTGGACTCCCGGAACGAGCAGTACTTC. Protein product: CASSLDSRNEQYF.

The chain carries TRBV2 and TRBJ2-7; possible D gene TRBD1, 6 bases. The V gene lost 4 bases and the J gene lost 2 bases, with 12 bases spanning the gap. CDR3 length equals 14 residues. Germline V gene sequence: CDR1 SNHLY, CDR2 FYNNEI. The CDR3 coding sequence is TGTGCCAGCAGTGGGGACATCCAAGCCTACGAGCAGTACTTC. It specifies CASSGDIQAYEQYF.

This chain joins TRBV9 and TRBJ2-2; weak D call: TRBD1 (5 bases). The germline gives CDR1 SGDLS, CDR2 YYNGEE. V dropped 2 bases and J dropped 7 bases, with 9 bases sitting between them. The CDR3 runs 13 residues. The CDR3 DNA follows: TGTGCCAGCAGCGTCAGGGATGGCGGGGAGCTGTTTTTT. This sequence encodes CASSVRDGGELFF.

The chain employs TRBV7-9 and TRBJ1-4; the match to TRBD1 covers 8 bases. The CDR3 runs 16 residues. Germline V gene lookup returns CDR1 SEHNR and CDR2 FQNEAQ (reference sequence). V dropped 1 base and J dropped 5; count of bases not matched to a gene: 6. The CDR3 coding sequence is TGTGCCAGCAGCTTAGGACAGGGGTACCAGAATGAAAAACTGTTTTTT. Protein: CASSLGQGYQNEKLFF.

The V gene is TRBV19, the J gene TRBJ1-1, with D perhaps matching TRBD1 (6 bases). Trimming removed 9 bases at V and 7 bases at J, with 12 bases between. Germline V lookup: CDR1 LNHDA, CDR2 SQIVND (reference sequence). This CDR3 is 11 amino acids long. CDR3 region: CASNRVGEAFF. The CDR3 nucleotides read TGTGCCAGCAACAGGGTAGGTGAAGCTTTCTTT.

This chain joins TRBV7-6 and TRBJ1-5, with D unresolved. V was pared by 5 bases and J by 4 bases, with 9 bases between. There are 13 residues in the CDR3. CDR1 SGHVS and CDR2 FNYEAQ come from the germline V gene. The CDR3 is CASSLAPNQPQHF. The CDR3 DNA reads as TGTGCCAGCAGCCTGGCCCCAAATCAGCCCCAGCATTTT.